This note documents a single T cell receptor beta chain sequence. Its cognate antigen is unknown. Time point indicated: newly diagnosed, previously untreated cHL patient sample. CD8+ T cells were isolated from thawed PBMCs by magnetic negative selection. The CDR3 length is 14 residues. The germline V gene has CDR1 MGHDK and CDR2 SYGVNS. V lost 6 bases and J 6 bases, leaving 17 bases between the germline ends. The sample originates from a study of PD-1 blockade in classical Hodgkin lymphoma. Findings and caveats of the study: Repertoire differences lack defined causes, possibly disease activity or prior therapy. TCR diversity at baseline was reported to be reduced in newly diagnosed patients relative to healthy donors.

Clones were sequenced by immunoSEQ multiplex PCR, and TCRdb holds only the in-frame ones, with some missing. The data show roughly 10,000 clones, just over 85% seen once. Sequencing was carried out using CD8+ T cells from blood. J is TRBJ1-2 and V is TRBV25-1, with D maybe TRBD1 (5 bases). This TCR derives from a human donor with classical Hodgkin lymphoma. The CDR3 nucleotides are TGTGCCAGCAGCAATCTCCAGGGCAGAGATGGCTACACCTTC. Translation: CASSNLQGRDGYTF.